This T cell receptor beta chain was captured in a study of CD8 T cells in Susac syndrome. Study background: The Susac syndrome patients were therapy-naive, on corticosteroids, or on intravenous immunoglobulin alone at blood draw.

The authors sequenced TCR beta from blood CD8+ and CD4+ T cells. This clonotype was seen a single time. The antigen is not known. Overall study findings and caveats: The CD4+ T cell repertoires, which came from Susac syndrome patients, showed no sign of clonal expansion.

Reverse transcription of roughly 0.5 to 1 ug RNA used random hexamers. Amplification of TCR beta CDR3 by immunoSEQ multiplex PCR spanned 54 Vbeta and 13 Jbeta. MiXCR, run by TCRdb on the immunoSEQ multiplex PCR reads, gives a single entry per CDR3 protein. The table has 140,000 or so distinct CDR3 sequences, more than 90% seen once. Looked up from germline, CDR1 is DFQATT and CDR2 is SNEGSKA (reference sequence). V was shortened by 5 bases and J by 6 bases, with 19 bases between the two germline ends. The CDR3 extends over 14 amino acids. The chain uses TRBV20-1 and TRBJ1-1; no definite D call. The sequencing input was CD4+ T cells from PBMCs. This clonotype was obtained from a human donor with Susac syndrome. CDR3 bases: TGCAGTGCTGACCGTCCTTCGGGAGACGCTGAAGCTTTCTTT. Translated, it gives CSADRPSGDAEAFF.